These 6 T cell receptor beta chains were all obtained from the same sample, sequenced in a study of T cell clonality in common variable immunodeficiency. Sequenced by immunoSEQ multiplex PCR; TCRdb stores in-frame clones only, minus some. The sample has tens of thousands of clones, none seen only once. Sequencing was carried out using peripheral blood mononuclear cells. All receptors derive from a person aged 18 to 75 in good health.

This clone has a count of ten or more. The CDR3 extends 3 residues past the end of the read, so its final part is completed from the germline J gene. The rearrangement links TRBV29-1 to TRBJ2-4, with unresolved D. The CDR3 sequence is 12 residues long. The V end was cut by 1 base, the J end by 3 bases, with 4 bases between. CDR1 and CDR2 from the germline V gene are SQVTM and ANQGSEA. CDR3 bases read: TGCAGCGTTGAAGGCAGCAAAAACATT. It encodes CSVEGSKNI. The CDR3, in full, reads CSVEGSKNIQYF.

This clone was observed many times. The CDR3 end falls 3 residues outside the read, so it is completed with the germline J gene. The chain uses TRBV27 and TRBJ2-3; maybe TRBD2 (5 bases). The ends were cut back, 3 bases at V and 6 bases at J, with 10 bases in the middle. Germline loops: CDR1 MNHEY, CDR2 SMNVEV (reference sequence). The CDR3 is made up of 13 amino acids. CDR3 residues: CASSLGRGDTQYF. The CDR3 DNA, read in part, is TGTGCCAGCAGTTTGGGCCGAGGGGATACG.

This clone occurred many times. The DNA ends 3 residues before the CDR3 does, and the rest of the CDR3 is filled in from the germline J gene. This chain links TRBV20-1 with TRBJ2-2; 11 bases are shared with TRBD1. The CDR3 contains 15 residues. The junction had 2 bases not matched to a gene; V was cut back by 3 bases and J by 2 bases. Germline CDR1 DFQATT, CDR2 SNEGSKA (reference sequence). The covered CDR3 bases are TGCAGTGCTAGGCGGACAGGGGGCAACACCGGGGAG. As protein: CSARRTGGNTGE. The CDR3 reads in full as CSARRTGGNTGELFF.

This clone was seen at least ten times. Read coverage stops 3 residues before the CDR3 terminus; the germline J gene supplies the remainder. The chain recombines TRBV30 with TRBJ1-5; 7 bases align to TRBD1. CDR3 length equals 13 residues. J lost 5 bases, V lost 3 bases, and 4 bases had no gene match. CDR1 GTSNPN and CDR2 SVGIG come from the germline V gene (reference sequence). Here the CDR3 reads CAWSGTVDQPQHF. CDR3 DNA (partial): TGTGCCTGGAGCGGGACAGTAGATCAGCCC.

This clone was observed many times. The CDR3 end falls 3 residues outside the read, so it is completed with the germline J gene. The chain is built from TRBV7-3 and TRBJ2-3; 11 positions agree with TRBD2. J lost 2 bases, V lost 5 bases, and 3 bases had no gene match. The CDR3 loop spans 15 amino acids. Looked up from germline, CDR1 is SGHTA and CDR2 is FQGTGA. CDR3 DNA, as far as it was read: TGTGCCAGCAGCCCTAGCGGGGGGCACACAGATACG. This translates into CASSPSGGHTDT. The CDR3 in full is CASSPSGGHTDTQYF.

This clone showed up many times. From the germline J gene comes the end of the CDR3, since the read stops 3 residues before it. The chain is built from TRBV13 and TRBJ2-7, with TRBD1 identical over 8 bases. The CDR3 runs to 14 residues. Looked up from germline, CDR1 is PRHDT and CDR2 is FYEKMQ (reference sequence). V shed 3 bases and J 2 bases; nucleotides not matched to a gene: 3. The CDR3 spells CASSFQGAPYEQYF. The part of the CDR3 DNA that was read is TGTGCCAGCAGCTTCCAGGGGGCCCCCTACGAG.